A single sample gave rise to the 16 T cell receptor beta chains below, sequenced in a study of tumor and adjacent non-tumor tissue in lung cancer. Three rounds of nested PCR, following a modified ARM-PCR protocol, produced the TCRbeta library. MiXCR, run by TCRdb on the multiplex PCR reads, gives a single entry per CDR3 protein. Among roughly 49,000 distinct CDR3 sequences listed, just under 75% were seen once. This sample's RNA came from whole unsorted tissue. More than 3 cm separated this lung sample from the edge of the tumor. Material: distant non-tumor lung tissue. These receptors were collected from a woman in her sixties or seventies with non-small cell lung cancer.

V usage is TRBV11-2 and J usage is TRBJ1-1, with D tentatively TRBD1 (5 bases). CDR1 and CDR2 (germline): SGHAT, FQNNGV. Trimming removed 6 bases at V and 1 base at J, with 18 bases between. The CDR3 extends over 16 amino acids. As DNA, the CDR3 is TGTGCCAGCAGATTCGGGGATAGGGGCACGAACACTGAAGCTTTCTTT. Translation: CASRFGDRGTNTEAFF. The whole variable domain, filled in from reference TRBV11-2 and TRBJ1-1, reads EAGVAQSPRYKIIEKRQSVAFWCNPISGHATLYWYQQILGQGPKLLIQFQNNGVVDDSQLPKDRFSAERLKGVDSTLKIQPAKLEDSAVYLCASRFGDRGTNTEAFFGQGTRLTVV.

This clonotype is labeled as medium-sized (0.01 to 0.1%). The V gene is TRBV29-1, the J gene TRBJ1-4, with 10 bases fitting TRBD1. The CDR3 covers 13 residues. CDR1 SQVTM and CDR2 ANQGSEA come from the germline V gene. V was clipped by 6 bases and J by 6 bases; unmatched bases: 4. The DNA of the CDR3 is TGCAGCGTGGGGGACAGGGGATATGAAAAACTGTTTTTT. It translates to CSVGDRGYEKLFF.

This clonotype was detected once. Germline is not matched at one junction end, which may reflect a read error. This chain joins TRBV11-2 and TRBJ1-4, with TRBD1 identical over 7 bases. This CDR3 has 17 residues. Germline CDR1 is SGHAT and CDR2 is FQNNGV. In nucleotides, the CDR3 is TGTGTCAGCAGCTTAGTGGGACAGAGGGCCCGTGATGAAAAACTGTTTTTT. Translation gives CVSSLVGQRARDEKLFF.

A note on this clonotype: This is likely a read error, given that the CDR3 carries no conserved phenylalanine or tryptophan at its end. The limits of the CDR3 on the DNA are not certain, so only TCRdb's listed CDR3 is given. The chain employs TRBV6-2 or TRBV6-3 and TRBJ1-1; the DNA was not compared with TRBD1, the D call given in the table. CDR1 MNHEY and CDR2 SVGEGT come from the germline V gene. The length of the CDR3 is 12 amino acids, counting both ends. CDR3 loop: CDSSIGPGEAFL.

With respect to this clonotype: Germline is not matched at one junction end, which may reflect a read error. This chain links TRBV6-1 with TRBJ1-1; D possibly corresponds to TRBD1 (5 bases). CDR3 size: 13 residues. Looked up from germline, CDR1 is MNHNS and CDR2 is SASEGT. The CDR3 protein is CASSKPGTTKASF. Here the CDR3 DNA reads TGTGCCAGCAGCAAACCGGGGACCACTAAAGCCTCCTTT.

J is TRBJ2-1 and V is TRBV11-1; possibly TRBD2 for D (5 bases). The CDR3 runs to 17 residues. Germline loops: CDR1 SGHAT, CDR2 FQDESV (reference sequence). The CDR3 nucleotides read TGTGTCGGCAGTCGGGGTTTCGCAGCGAGCTTCTACAATGAGCAGTTCTTC. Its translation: CVGSRGFAASFYNEQFF.

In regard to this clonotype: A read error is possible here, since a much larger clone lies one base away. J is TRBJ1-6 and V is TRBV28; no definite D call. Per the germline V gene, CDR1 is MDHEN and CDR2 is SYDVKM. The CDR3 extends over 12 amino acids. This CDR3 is CASSFLNSSLHF. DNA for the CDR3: TGTGCCAGCAGTTTCCTCAATTCATCCCTCCACTTT.

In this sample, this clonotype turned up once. The CDR3 region has the DNA TGTGCCACCTCTGGACATGGGGATCATGGCTACACCTTC. It yields the protein CATSGHGDHGYTF. The rearrangement joins TRBV30 to TRBJ1-2; a possible D gene is TRBD1 (5 bases). Germline assignment: CDR1 GTSNPN and CDR2 SVGIG (reference sequence). V lost 8 bases to trimming and J lost 6 bases, with 19 bases between them. The CDR3 length is 13 residues. Variable domain in full (rest from reference TRBV30 and TRBJ1-2): SQTIHQWPATLVQPVGSPLSLECTVEGTSNPNLYWYRQAAGRGLQLLFYSVGIGQISSEVPQNLSASRPQDRQFILSSKKLLLSDSGFYLCATSGHGDHGYTFGSGTRLTVV.

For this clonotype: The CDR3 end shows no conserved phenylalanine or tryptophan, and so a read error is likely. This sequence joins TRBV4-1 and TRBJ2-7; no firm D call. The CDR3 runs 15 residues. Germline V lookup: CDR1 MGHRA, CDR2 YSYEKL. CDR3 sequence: CASSRTCASSYEQYL. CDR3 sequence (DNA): TGCGCTAGCAGCCGAACATGTGCGAGCTCCTACGAGCAGTACTTA.

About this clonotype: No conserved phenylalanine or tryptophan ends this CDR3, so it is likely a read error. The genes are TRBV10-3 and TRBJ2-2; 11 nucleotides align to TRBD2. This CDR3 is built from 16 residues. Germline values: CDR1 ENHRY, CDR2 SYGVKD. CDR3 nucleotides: TGTGCCATCAGTGTAGCGGGAGGGACGGACACAGGGGAGCTGTTTCTT. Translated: CAISVAGGTDTGELFL.

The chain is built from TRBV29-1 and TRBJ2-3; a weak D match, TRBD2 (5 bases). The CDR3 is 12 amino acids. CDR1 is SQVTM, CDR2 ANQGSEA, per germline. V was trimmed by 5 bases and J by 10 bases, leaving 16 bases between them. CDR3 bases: TGCAGCGTTAGGGAGTTCACGGATGCGCAGTATTTT. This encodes CSVREFTDAQYF.

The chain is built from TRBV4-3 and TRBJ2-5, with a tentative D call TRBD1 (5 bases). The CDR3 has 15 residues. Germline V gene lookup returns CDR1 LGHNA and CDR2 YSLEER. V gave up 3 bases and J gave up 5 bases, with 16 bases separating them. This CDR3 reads CASSQGLVGSETQYF. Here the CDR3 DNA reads TGCGCCAGCAGCCAGGGGCTAGTGGGATCGGAGACCCAGTACTTC.

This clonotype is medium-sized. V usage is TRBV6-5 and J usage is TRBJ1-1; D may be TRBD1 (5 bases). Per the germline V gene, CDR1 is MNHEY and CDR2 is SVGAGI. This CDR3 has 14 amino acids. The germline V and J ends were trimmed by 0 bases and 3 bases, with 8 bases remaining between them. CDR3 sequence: CASSYSRGDTEAFF. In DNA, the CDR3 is TGTGCCAGCAGTTACTCGCGAGGGGACACTGAAGCTTTCTTT.

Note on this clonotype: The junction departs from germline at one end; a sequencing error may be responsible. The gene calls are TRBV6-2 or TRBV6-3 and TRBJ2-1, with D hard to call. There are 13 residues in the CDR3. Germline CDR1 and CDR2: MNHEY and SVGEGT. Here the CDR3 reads CVSNYTGTEEQFF. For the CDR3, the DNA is TGTGTCAGCAATTACACCGGAACGGAGGAGCAGTTCTTC.

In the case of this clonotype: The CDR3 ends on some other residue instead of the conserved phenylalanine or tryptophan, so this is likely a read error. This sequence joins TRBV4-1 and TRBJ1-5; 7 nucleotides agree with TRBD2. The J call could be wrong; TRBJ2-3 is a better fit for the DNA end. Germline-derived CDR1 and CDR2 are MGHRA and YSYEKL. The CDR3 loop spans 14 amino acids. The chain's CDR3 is CASSRLGGNQPQYI. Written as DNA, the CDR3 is TGCGCCAGCAGCCGTTTGGGGGGGAATCAGCCCCAGTATATT.

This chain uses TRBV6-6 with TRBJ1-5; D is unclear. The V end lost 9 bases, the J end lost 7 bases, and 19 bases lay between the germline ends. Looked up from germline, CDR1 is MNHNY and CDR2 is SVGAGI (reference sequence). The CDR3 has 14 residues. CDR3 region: CASRFDMVGQPQHF. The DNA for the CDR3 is TGTGCCAGTAGATTCGACATGGTAGGCCAGCCCCAGCATTTT.